This TCR beta chain was retrieved from a study of shared clonotypes between healthy human individuals (TCRdb year 2020). With regard to the full study: A few men and two women, aged 18 to 49 years, made up the cohort. For each donor, CD4 naive and CD4 memory were each run on three plates, CD8 naive on two plates, and CD8 memory on one plate. To estimate repertoire size and how much clonotype sharing occurs between individuals, the study deeply sequenced the blood TCR repertoires of 4 to 6 healthy adults. Different laboratories and diverse techniques were used to prepare libraries and sequence TCR repertoires, to increase sequencing depth and limit assay-specific biases. Leukapheresis yielded between about 0.85 and 9 billion PBMCs per donor. The study at large found these results: Approximately 5% of naive CD4, 3.5% of naive CD8, approximately 2.2% of memory CD4, and more than 0.35% of memory CD8 clonotypes were shared across several donors. Compared with non-shared clonotypes, clonotypes shared by all four sorted-subset donors had higher generation probabilities. Pairwise subsampling led to the expectation that sequencing depth would affect the degree of clonotype sharing among donors. Naive subsets generally had larger estimated clonotype richness than memory subsets did. Because the study included a small number of donors, the genetic and exposure-history diversity represented was limited. Sampling was restricted to blood, and TCR repertoires in tissue are likely to differ from TCR repertoires in blood. Rarefaction of sorted-subset datasets indicated incomplete sequencing despite the large sequencing depth.

The germline V gene specifies LGHNT as CDR1 and FRNRAP as CDR2. The trim is 7 bases for V and 0 bases for J, with a gap of 9 bases between the germline ends. The CDR3, cysteine through phenylalanine, is 13 amino acids long. Only the CDR3 part of the read is kept: 39 bases, read in frame from the first base. TCR CDR3 regions were amplified from genomic DNA by multiplex PCR using the deep immunoSEQ assay. Extracted genomic DNA from each cell subset was spread evenly across all wells of several immunoSEQ 96-well plates, with each plate serving as a replicate. Each replicate PCR for sorted subsets received roughly 200 ng genomic DNA, equal to roughly 29,000 T cell genomes. Purified libraries were quantified with a Qubit 3.0 fluorometer, sized on a Bioanalyzer 2100, and re-quantified with the KAPA Library Quantification kit. Each immunoSEQ 96-well plate was sequenced on its own single-read 150-cycle Illumina NextSeq 550 flow cell. The original methods were these. Because the immunoSEQ output included only junctional sequences and no quality scores, the filtering could not be the same as the filtering used for full-length reads. Sequences were annotated with PyIR, a Python wrapper for IgBLAST v1.9, using IMGT germline references to assign V/J genes and CDR3. Reads were filtered out if the reads had weak V/J assignments (E-value above 1e-6), no CDR3, stop codons, out-of-frame junctions, or ambiguous translated residues. V3J clonotypes were defined by identical inferred V gene, J gene, and CDR3 amino acid sequence. Percentage overlap between repertoires was calculated by dividing the number of shared unique clonotypes by the size of the smaller repertoire. Repertoire richness was assessed with RTK rarefaction, the Chao1 estimator, and Recon v2.1 estimates of unobserved clonotypes. For all TCRbeta clonotypes obtained by the gDNA method from four donors, generation probabilities were computed with OLGA. TCRdb provides this immuneACCESS table in a form limited to in-frame rearrangements. Some clones are lacking; in checked studies, under half of them reflect an unresolved V gene, and why the rest are absent is not known. V, J and clone size reflect that table, while D and trimming were determined from the DNA. The sample table lists approximately 1,500,000 clones, around 97% of them with a count of one. Jointly, the top ten make up about 1% of the sample.

The donors were healthy, HIV-negative adults who had no recently reported acute infections or vaccinations. Every donor was a Caucasian adult living in Nashville, Tennessee, USA. CD4+ T cells were enriched by magnetic negative selection, after which naive cells were positively selected on CD45RA and the negative fraction was taken as the memory subset. Blood was obtained by leukapheresis, after which PBMCs were separated by Ficoll-Histopaque density gradient centrifugation and cryopreserved in liquid nitrogen vapor phase. Analytical flow cytometry was used to check the purity and quantity of every magnetically sorted T cell population. Each sorted fraction had its genomic DNA isolated and then quantified by UV absorbance on a Nanodrop 2000c. As for this clone: No cognate antigen has been identified for it. Base-call qualities are not available, and no considerably larger clone is one nucleotide away.

The chain uses TRBV12-5 and TRBJ1-1; the D gene lacks a confident call. The specimen sequenced was naive CD4+ T cells sorted from blood. Interpreted using the paper, the cell subset or site label stands for: CD45RA+ positively selected. This sequence originates from a man younger than 40 in good health. CDR3 loop: CASAGRMNTEAFF. The DNA sequence is given as TGTGCTAGTGCTGGGCGGATGAACACTGAAGCTTTCTTT.